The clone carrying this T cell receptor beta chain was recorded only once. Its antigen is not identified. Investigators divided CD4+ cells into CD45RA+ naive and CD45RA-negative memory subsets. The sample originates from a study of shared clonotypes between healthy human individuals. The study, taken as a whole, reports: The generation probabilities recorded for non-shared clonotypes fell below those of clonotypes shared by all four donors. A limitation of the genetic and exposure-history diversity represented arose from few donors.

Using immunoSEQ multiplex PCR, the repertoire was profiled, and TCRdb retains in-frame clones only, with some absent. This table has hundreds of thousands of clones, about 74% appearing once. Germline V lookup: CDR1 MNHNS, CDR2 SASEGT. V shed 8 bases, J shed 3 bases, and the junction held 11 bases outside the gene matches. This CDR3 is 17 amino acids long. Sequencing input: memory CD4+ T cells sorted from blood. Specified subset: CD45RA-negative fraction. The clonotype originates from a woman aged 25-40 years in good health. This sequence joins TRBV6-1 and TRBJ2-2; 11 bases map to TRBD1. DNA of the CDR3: TGTGCCAGCGGTGGACCGGGACAGGGGGGCCACACCGGGGAGCTGTTTTTT. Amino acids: CASGGPGQGGHTGELFF.